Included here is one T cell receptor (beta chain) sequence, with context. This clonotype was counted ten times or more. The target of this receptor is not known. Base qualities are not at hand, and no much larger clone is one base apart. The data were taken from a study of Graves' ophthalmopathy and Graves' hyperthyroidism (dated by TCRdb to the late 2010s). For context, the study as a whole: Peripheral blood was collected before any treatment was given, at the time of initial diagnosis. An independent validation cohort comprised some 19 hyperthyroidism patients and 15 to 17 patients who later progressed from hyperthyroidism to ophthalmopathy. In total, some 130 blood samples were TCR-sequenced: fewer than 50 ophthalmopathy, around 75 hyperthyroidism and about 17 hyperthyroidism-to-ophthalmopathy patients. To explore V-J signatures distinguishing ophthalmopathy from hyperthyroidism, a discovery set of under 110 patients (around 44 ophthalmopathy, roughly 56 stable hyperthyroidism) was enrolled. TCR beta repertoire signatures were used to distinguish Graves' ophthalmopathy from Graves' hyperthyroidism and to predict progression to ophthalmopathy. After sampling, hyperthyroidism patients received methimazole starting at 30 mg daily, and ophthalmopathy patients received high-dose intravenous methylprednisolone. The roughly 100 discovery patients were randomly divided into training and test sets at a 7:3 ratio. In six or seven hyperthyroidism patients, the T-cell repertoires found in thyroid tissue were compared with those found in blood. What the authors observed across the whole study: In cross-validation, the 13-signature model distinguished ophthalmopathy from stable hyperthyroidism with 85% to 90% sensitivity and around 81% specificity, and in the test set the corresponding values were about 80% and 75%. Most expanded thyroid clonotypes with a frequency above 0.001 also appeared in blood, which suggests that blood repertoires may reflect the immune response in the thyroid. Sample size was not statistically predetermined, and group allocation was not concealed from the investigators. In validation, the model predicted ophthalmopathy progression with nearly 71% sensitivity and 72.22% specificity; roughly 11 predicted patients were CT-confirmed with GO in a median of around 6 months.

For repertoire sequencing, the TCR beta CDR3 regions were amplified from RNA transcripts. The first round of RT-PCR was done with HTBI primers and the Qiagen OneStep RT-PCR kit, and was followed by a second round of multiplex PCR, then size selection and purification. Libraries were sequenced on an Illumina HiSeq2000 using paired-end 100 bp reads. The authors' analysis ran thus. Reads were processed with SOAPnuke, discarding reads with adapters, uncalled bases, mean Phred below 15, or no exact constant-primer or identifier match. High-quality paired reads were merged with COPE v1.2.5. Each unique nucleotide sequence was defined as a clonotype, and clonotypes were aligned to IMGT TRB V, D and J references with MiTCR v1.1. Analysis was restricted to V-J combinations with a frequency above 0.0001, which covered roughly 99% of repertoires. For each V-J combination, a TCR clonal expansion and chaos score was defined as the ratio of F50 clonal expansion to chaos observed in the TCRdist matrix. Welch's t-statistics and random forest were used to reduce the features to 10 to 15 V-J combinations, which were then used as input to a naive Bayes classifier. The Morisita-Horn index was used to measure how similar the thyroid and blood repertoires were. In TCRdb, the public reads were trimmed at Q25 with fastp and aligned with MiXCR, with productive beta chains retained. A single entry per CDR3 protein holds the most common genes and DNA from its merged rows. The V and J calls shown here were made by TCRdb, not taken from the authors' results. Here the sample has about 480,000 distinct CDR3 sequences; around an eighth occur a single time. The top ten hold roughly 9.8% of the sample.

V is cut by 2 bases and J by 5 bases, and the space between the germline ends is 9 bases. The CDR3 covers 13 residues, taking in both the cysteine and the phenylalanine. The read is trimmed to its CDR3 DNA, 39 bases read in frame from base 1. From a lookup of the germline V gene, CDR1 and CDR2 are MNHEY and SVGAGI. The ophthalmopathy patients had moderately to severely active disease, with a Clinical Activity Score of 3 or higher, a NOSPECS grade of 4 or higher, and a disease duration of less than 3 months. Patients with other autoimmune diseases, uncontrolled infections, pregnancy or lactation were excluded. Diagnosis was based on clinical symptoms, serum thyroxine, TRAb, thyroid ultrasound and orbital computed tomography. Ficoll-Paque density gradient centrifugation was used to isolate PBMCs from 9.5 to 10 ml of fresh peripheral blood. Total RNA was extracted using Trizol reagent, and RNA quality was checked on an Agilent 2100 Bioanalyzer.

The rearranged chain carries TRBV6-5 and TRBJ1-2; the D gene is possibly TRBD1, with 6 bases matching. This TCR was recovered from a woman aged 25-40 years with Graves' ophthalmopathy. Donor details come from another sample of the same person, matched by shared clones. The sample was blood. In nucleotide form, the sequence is TGTGCCAGCAGTTACAGGGGGATATATGGCTACACCTTC. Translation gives CASSYRGIYGYTF.